The clone carrying this T cell receptor beta chain was recorded many times. Its antigen is not known. Researchers amplified the TCR beta CDR3 regions from RNA transcripts. The HTBI set primed first-round TCR CDR3 RT-PCR. TCRdb recomputed calls from the multiplex PCR reads with MiXCR, one row per CDR3 protein. The sample has about half a million distinct CDR3 sequences, around 16% seen once. The data derive from a study of T cells in Graves' hyperthyroidism and ophthalmopathy. Overall study results and limits: The model anticipated ophthalmopathy a median around 6 months pre-onset.

This CDR3 has 12 amino acids. Trimming took 7 bases from V and 4 from J, leaving 9 bases between them. This chain joins TRBV12-3 or TRBV12-4 and TRBJ2-3; the D is unclear. The sequenced material came from blood. The sequence came from a woman aged 30 to 39 with Graves' ophthalmopathy. The CDR3: CASTETADTQYF. The CDR3 bases are TGTGCCAGCACTGAGACGGCAGATACGCAGTATTTT.